The present entry profiles one T cell receptor beta chain with its context. Antigen unknown. In the same sample, other DNA sequences code for this CDR3. This record comes from a study of beta chain features in type 1 diabetes. Study details: Over 85,000,000 sorted cells were examined across all samples. Study findings and constraints: Across patients, naive, central memory and Treg TCRB repertoires exhibited apparently greater similarity than was observed across healthy donors. In these data, an HLA type influence on TCRB rearrangement remained unresolved. When VDJ junctions were examined, type 1 diabetes patients showed fewer insertions and more deletions.

With 3 bases removed from V and 0 bases from J, the gap between germline ends came to 5 bases. The length of the CDR3 is 13 residues. Germline V gives CDR1 SGHTA, CDR2 FQGTGA. Sequencing targeted expressed TCRB transcripts, as all isolated RNA had been reverse transcribed. Assay: immunoSEQ multiplex PCR; the TCRdb copy retains only in-frame clones and omits some. This repertoire shows about 900,000 clones, 17% found once; its top ten account for 0.02% to 0.03%. This clonotype was obtained from a woman aged 18 to 35 in good health. Sequencing was carried out using naive CD4+ T cells from blood. The chain recombines TRBV7-3 with TRBJ1-1; D gene ambiguous. The CDR3 region is CASSLQMNTEAFF. The CDR3 DNA reads as TGTGCCAGCAGCTTGCAAATGAACACTGAAGCTTTCTTT.